Sequencing of this T cell receptor beta chain was carried out in a study of blood T cell repertoires in COVID-19. This CDR3 spans 12 amino acids. Germline V lookup: CDR1 SGDLS, CDR2 YYNGEE. V shed 3 bases, J shed 5 bases, and the junction held 2 bases outside the gene matches. Per the authors' pipeline: The authors estimated nucleated cell counts from reference gene primer amplification. TCRdb's copy holds only in-frame clones and misses some; the assay was immunoSEQ multiplex PCR. V, J and clone size are those of that table, while D and trimming were read from the DNA. This table has about 240,000 clones, approximately 90% appearing once. This clone was recorded only once. Distinct nucleotide sequences in the sample also encode this CDR3.

The rearrangement uses TRBV9 and TRBJ2-7; 7 nucleotides match TRBD1. Material: PBMCs or T cells enriched from blood (not recorded which). The receptor's source is a woman aged 25-40 years who had recovered from COVID-19. CDR3 coding DNA: TGTGCCAGCAGCGCTACAGGGGACGAGCAGTACTTC. Encoded protein: CASSATGDEQYF.